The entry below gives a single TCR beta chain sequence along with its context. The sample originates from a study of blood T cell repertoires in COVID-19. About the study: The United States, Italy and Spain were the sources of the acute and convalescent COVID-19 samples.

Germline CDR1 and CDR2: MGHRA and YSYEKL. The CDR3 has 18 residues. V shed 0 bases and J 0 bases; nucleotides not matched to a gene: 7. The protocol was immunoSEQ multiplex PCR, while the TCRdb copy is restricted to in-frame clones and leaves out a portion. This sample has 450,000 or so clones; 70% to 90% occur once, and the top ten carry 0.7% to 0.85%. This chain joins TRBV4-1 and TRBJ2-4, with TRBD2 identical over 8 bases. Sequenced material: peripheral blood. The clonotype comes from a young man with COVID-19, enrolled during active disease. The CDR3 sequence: CASSQDTSGDLAKNIQYF. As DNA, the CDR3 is TGCGCCAGCAGCCAAGATACTAGCGGTGATTTAGCCAAAAACATTCAGTACTTC.